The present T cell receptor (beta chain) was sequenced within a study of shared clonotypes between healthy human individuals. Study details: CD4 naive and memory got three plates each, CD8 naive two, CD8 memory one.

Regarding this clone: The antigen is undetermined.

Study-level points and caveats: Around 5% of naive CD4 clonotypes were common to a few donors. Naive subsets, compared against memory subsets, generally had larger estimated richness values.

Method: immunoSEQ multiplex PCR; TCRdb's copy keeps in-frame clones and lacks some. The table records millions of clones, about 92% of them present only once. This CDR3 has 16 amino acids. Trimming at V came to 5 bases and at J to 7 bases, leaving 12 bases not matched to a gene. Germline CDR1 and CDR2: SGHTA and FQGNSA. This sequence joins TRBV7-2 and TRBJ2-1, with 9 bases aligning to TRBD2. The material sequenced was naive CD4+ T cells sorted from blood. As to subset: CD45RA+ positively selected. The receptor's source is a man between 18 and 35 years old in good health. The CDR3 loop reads CASSPSSGRGENEQFF. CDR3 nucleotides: TGTGCCAGCAGCCCAAGTAGCGGGAGAGGGGAGAATGAGCAGTTCTTC.